This TCR beta chain originates from a study of T cell responses to AZD1222 COVID-19 vaccine (dated by TCRdb to 2020 to 2023). Turning to the overall study: AZD1222 recipients given second doses at about 4 weeks or at about 12 weeks were pooled, since spike-specific TCR depth and breadth were not found to differ between the two schedules. Trial participants were enrolled by age into subgroups of 18-55, 56-69 and 70-plus years, and about 150, 27 and 61 TCR-sequenced participants, respectively, were included in these subgroups. TCR sequencing was performed for roughly 240 trial participants, of whom roughly 200 were given two doses of AZD1222 and around 26 were given two doses of MenACWY control vaccine.

In this sample, this clone turned up a few times. What antigen it recognizes has not been identified. Base qualities are not provided; no much larger clone lies one nucleotide away. The CDR3 regions of human TCRbeta chains were analyzed by immunosequencing. Regarding the original processing steps: Repertoire TCRs were checked for matches against a reference library of SARS-CoV-2-specific TCRs that had been generated using the MIRA antigen-specificity platform. Breadth meant the fraction of unique TCRs that were SARS-CoV-2-associated, whereas depth meant the fraction of total T cells that were SARS-CoV-2-associated. Each spike-specific TCR was assigned to its reactive spike region and to a CD4 or CD8 class using the MIRA data. Log10-transformed breadth and depth values were compared by one-way ANOVA with Sidak's multiple comparisons tests. The table comes from immuneACCESS by way of TCRdb, which keeps in-frame sequences with V and J called. Part of the clones is missing from these tables; in studies checked, under half for an unresolved V gene and the rest for unknown reasons. That table supplies the V and J calls and clone size; D and trimming were determined from the DNA. This sample has 84,000 or so clones in its table, and about 90% of those were observed once. The top ten clones comprise about 1.6% of the sample.

The intended sense of this specimen's time point label: baseline before first vaccination. Vaccinee samples were obtained from the UK trials COV001 and COV002, which included a single-blind randomized controlled phase 2/3 trial of AZD1222 (ChAdOx1 nCoV-19) in healthy adults. For TCRbeta chain sequencing, PBMC samples were collected from trial participants at day 0 and at day 28 after the second dose. The CDR3 goes from the cysteine to the phenylalanine over 11 residues. Of all the DNA, just the CDR3 is kept, 33 bases in frame from base 1. The germline V gene provides CDR1 MNHNS and CDR2 SASEGT. V is shortened by 1 base, J by 4 bases, and the region joining them spans 1 base. Overall study outcomes, separate from this receptor: No day 14 peak-response samples were available, so repertoires were characterized only after the peak T cell response. Conclusions about previously exposed vaccinees are limited, since just five or six AZD1222 recipients were seropositive for SARS-CoV-2 at baseline. Reportedly, close to half of the unique spike-specific TCRs recognized epitopes lying outside the regions that are mutated in the B.1.351 and B.1.1.7 variants. CD4 TCRs associated with the vaccine covered the entire spike protein, and the dominant responses were in regions 160-218 and 743-854. After two AZD1222 doses, spike-specific TCR breadth and depth were significantly higher than at day 0 and than in MenACWY recipients. The 56-69-year group was small, and its depth increase did not reach significance, likely because of low power. Most participants were white British and females outnumbered males, and the authors suggested that clonal diversity may have been underestimated.

The receptor comes from an adult in good health. The chain is encoded by TRBV6-1 joined to TRBJ1-2; too little of a D gene remains to name it. The sequences come from peripheral blood, collected on day 0 of AZD1222 vaccination. The CDR3 region has the sequence CASSEGYGYTF. The DNA sequence is given as TGTGCCAGCAGTGAAGGCTATGGCTACACCTTC.